A single sample gave rise to the 18 T cell receptor beta chains below, sequenced in a study of blood T cell repertoires in COVID-19. Libraries were prepared by immunoSEQ multiplex PCR; TCRdb keeps only in-frame clonotypes and omits some of them. The profile covers 280,000 or so clones, with 90% appearing a single time and about 1.7% taken by the ten largest. Sample: PBMCs or T cells enriched from blood (not recorded which). These TCRs come from a woman between 18 and 30 years old with acute COVID-19.

CDR3 sequence (DNA): TGCGCCAGCAGTGAAACGGGGAAGAGCAATCAGCCCCAGCATTTT. Translation gives CASSETGKSNQPQHF. The chain uses TRBV10-2 and TRBJ1-5; D is unresolved. Trimming removed 3 bases at V and 1 base at J, with 10 bases between. This CDR3 is 15 amino acids long. The germline CDR1 and CDR2 sequences are WSHSY and SAAADI.

The chain couples TRBV7-8 to TRBJ2-2; D possibly corresponds to TRBD1 (5 bases). The CDR3 length is 17 residues. V was trimmed by 3 bases and J by 9 bases, leaving 23 bases between them. Per the germline V gene, CDR1 is SGHVS and CDR2 is FQNEAQ. The CDR3 DNA reads as TGTGCCAGCAGCTTTGGGTCAGGGTGGGAAAGTATGCGGGAGCTGTTTTTT. Its protein is CASSFGSGWESMRELFF.

In its sample, this clone was seen a few times. The gene calls are TRBV29-1 and TRBJ2-7; tentatively, D is TRBD2 (5 bases). The CDR3 has 15 amino acids. From germline, CDR1 is SQVTM and CDR2 ANQGSEA. Trimming took off 7 bases at V and 1 base at J, with 20 bases between the two ends. The CDR3 is CSALDRRGKSYEQYF. Here the CDR3 DNA reads TGCAGCGCCCTGGACCGACGGGGTAAGTCCTACGAGCAGTACTTC.

The rearrangement uses TRBV10-3 and TRBJ2-1; no clear D. The CDR3 has 13 amino acids. Between the trimmed V and J ends, which lost 8 bases and 6 bases, there was a span of 14 bases. Per the germline V gene, CDR1 is ENHRY and CDR2 is SYGVKD. CDR3: CAIEAPELNEQFF. Here the CDR3 DNA reads TGTGCCATCGAGGCCCCGGAACTCAATGAGCAGTTCTTC.

This chain uses TRBV7-2 with TRBJ1-2; weak D call: TRBD1 (6 bases). Germline CDR1 reads SGHTA; CDR2 reads FQGNSA. With 1 base removed from V and 8 bases from J, the gap between germline ends came to 14 bases. This CDR3 contains 14 residues. The DNA for the CDR3 is TGTGCCAGCAGCTTAGTGGTCCAGGGGCAAGGCTACACCTTC. It specifies CASSLVVQGQGYTF.

The gene calls are TRBV7-2 and TRBJ2-7; no clear D gene. V lost 4 bases to trimming and J lost 0 bases, with 10 bases between them. The germline CDR1 and CDR2 sequences are SGHTA and FQGNSA. The CDR3 spans 14 residues. CDR3 loop: CASSSPAVSYEQYF. As DNA, the CDR3 is TGTGCCAGCAGCTCCCCGGCGGTCTCCTACGAGCAGTACTTC.

The table lists this clone with a count of one. The genes are TRBV28 and TRBJ1-4; a weak D match, TRBD1 (5 bases). This CDR3 region has 17 residues. V lost 3 bases to trimming and J lost 2 bases, with 16 bases between them. Germline V lookup: CDR1 MDHEN, CDR2 SYDVKM. CDR3 in DNA: TGTGCCAGCAGTTTGTGGGGGGTTAGGCGGACTAATGAAAAACTGTTTTTT. It is translated as CASSLWGVRRTNEKLFF. Filled out from reference TRBV28 and TRBJ1-4, the complete variable domain reads DVKVTQSSRYLVKRTGEKVFLECVQDMDHENMFWYRQDPGLGLRLIYFSYDVKMKEKGDIPEGYSVSREKKERFSLILESASTNQTSMYLCASSLWGVRRTNEKLFFGSGTQLSVL.

This chain links TRBV29-1 with TRBJ2-3; 8 bases map to TRBD2. The V gene end was trimmed by 6 bases and the J gene end by 1 base; junction bases not matched to a gene: 9. The CDR3 extends over 15 amino acids. Looked up from germline, CDR1 is SQVTM and CDR2 is ANQGSEA. The DNA of the CDR3 is TGCAGCGTAGGGGCAACGACTAGCGGCACAGATACGCAGTATTTT. Amino acids: CSVGATTSGTDTQYF.

This chain connects TRBV18 to TRBJ1-2; 12 nucleotides match TRBD1. The CDR3 loop spans 18 amino acids. Germline V gives CDR1 KGHSH, CDR2 LQKENI. With V trimmed by 3 bases and J by 4 bases, 12 bases remained unmatched. The CDR3 is CASSPYSGTGGASYGYTF. Written as DNA, the CDR3 is TGTGCCAGCTCACCCTACTCCGGGACAGGGGGCGCGAGCTATGGCTACACCTTC.

The rearrangement uses TRBV7-2 and TRBJ2-1; 7 nucleotides align to TRBD2. V lost 5 bases to trimming and J lost 6 bases; unmatched junction nucleotides: 4. Germline values: CDR1 SGHTA, CDR2 FQGNSA. The CDR3 contains 13 residues. The CDR3 DNA follows: TGTGCCAGCAGCACACTAGCGCTCAATGAGCAGTTCTTC. Translating it yields CASSTLALNEQFF.

This clone was recorded many times. V is TRBV27 and J is TRBJ1-5; 8 nucleotides agree with TRBD1. This CDR3 is built from 14 residues. Trimming removed 6 bases from V and 4 bases from J; junction bases left unmatched: 5. Germline V lookup: CDR1 MNHEY, CDR2 SMNVEV (reference sequence). CDR3 DNA: TGTGCCAGCAGCAGGACAGGGACTAATCAGCCCCAGCATTTT. It specifies CASSRTGTNQPQHF.

The V gene is TRBV7-2, the J gene TRBJ2-7, with TRBD2 identical over 11 bases. In germline, CDR1 is SGHTA, CDR2 FQGNSA. Germline trimming cut 2 bases from V and 7 bases from J; bases unmatched to any gene: 10. The CDR3 is 16 amino acids. In nucleotides, the CDR3 is TGTGCCAGCAGCTTACGACTAGCGGGAACCCGCCCTGAGCAGTACTTC. The encoded protein is CASSLRLAGTRPEQYF.

The rearrangement links TRBV4-1 to TRBJ1-2; D perhaps matches TRBD1 (5 bases). Germline CDR1 and CDR2: MGHRA and YSYEKL. Between the trimmed V and J ends, which lost 0 bases and 0 bases, there was a span of 11 bases. This CDR3 is built from 16 residues. The CDR3 DNA follows: TGCGCCAGCAGCCAAGAAGCCACAGGACCTAACTATGGCTACACCTTC. Translated, it gives CASSQEATGPNYGYTF.

The rearrangement links TRBV27 to TRBJ2-7; no definite D call. Trimming pared 3 bases from V and 4 bases from J, leaving 10 bases between. This CDR3 comprises 13 residues. Looked up from germline, CDR1 is MNHEY and CDR2 is SMNVEV (reference sequence). The CDR3 loop is CASSLRSDYEQYF. The CDR3 nucleotides read TGTGCCAGCAGTTTGAGGTCGGATTACGAGCAGTACTTC.

V is TRBV19 and J is TRBJ1-1; D unclear. From germline, CDR1 is LNHDA and CDR2 SQIVND (reference sequence). V lost 0 bases to trimming and J lost 1 base, with 9 bases between them. The CDR3 consists of 15 residues. The chain's CDR3 is CASSIDGTGNTEAFF. The DNA of the CDR3 is TGTGCCAGTAGTATAGATGGCACGGGGAACACTGAAGCTTTCTTT.

The rearrangement joins TRBV7-9 to TRBJ2-1; 11 bases fit TRBD2. CDR1 is SEHNR, CDR2 FQNEAQ, per germline (reference sequence). This CDR3 has 17 residues. J was trimmed by 2 bases and V by 5 bases; bases with no gene match: 8. The CDR3 DNA reads TGTGCCAGCAGCACCAGACTAGCGGGATCACCCTACAATGAGCAGTTCTTC. This codes for CASSTRLAGSPYNEQFF. The whole variable domain, filled in from reference TRBV7-9 and TRBJ2-1, reads DTGVSQNPRHKITKRGQNVTFRCDPISEHNRLYWYRQTLGQGPEFLTYFQNEAQLEKSRLLSDRFSAERPKGSFSTLEIQRTEQGDSAMYLCASSTRLAGSPYNEQFFGPGTRLTVL.

This chain's CDR3 is CASSQAEEAFF. As DNA, the CDR3 is TGTGCCAGCAGCCAAGCCGAGGAAGCTTTCTTT. The chain combines TRBV3-1 (or the pseudogene TRBV3-2) with TRBJ1-1; no clear D. The CDR3 extends over 11 amino acids. Germline loops: CDR1 LGHDT, CDR2 YNNKEL (reference sequence). Trimming cost V 1 base and J 8 bases, with 5 bases left between them.

The CDR3 DNA reads as TGTGCCAGCTCACCACTTTCCCAGGCGGCCAAAAACATTCAGTACTTC. Its translation is CASSPLSQAAKNIQYF. The rearrangement uses TRBV18 and TRBJ2-4; D unclear. CDR1 and CDR2 (germline): KGHSH, LQKENI. Trimming removed 1 base at V and 1 base at J, with 11 bases between. The CDR3 has 16 residues. The whole variable domain, filled in from reference TRBV18 and TRBJ2-4, reads NAGVMQNPRHLVRRRGQEARLRCSPMKGHSHVYWYRQLPEEGLKFMVYLQKENIIDESGMPKERFSAEFPKEGPSILRIQQVVRGDSAAYFCASSPLSQAAKNIQYFGAGTRLSVL.